The 26 T cell receptor beta chains in this list originate from one sample, sequenced in a study of blood T cell repertoires in COVID-19. Profiling relied on immunoSEQ multiplex PCR, and the TCRdb table lists in-frame clones only, not all of them. Of about 370,000 clones in the sample, 80% to 90% are singletons; the top ten hold 0.95% to 1.1%. Specimen: PBMCs or T cells enriched from blood (not recorded which). All receptors come from a man younger than 35 who had recovered from COVID-19.

The J gene is TRBJ2-7, the V gene TRBV18; 7 bases line up with TRBD2. Per the germline V gene, CDR1 is KGHSH and CDR2 is LQKENI. The CDR3 sequence is 15 residues long. With V trimmed by 6 bases and J by 3 bases, 11 bases remained unmatched. CDR3 amino acids: CASSPGGGSRYEQYF. CDR3 nucleotide sequence: TGTGCCAGCTCCCCAGGTGGCGGGAGCCGCTACGAGCAGTACTTC.

The chain couples TRBV18 to TRBJ1-5, with D perhaps TRBD1 (6 bases). The V gene lost 4 bases and the J gene lost 2 bases, with 15 bases spanning the gap. The germline CDR1 and CDR2 sequences are KGHSH and LQKENI. The CDR3 spans 16 residues. This CDR3 is CASSLVQGFGNQPQHF. CDR3 DNA: TGTGCCAGCTCACTGGTACAGGGTTTTGGCAATCAGCCCCAGCATTTT.

This chain uses TRBV28 with TRBJ1-2, with TRBD1 matching over 8 bases. Germline lookup yields CDR1 MDHEN and CDR2 SYDVKM. The CDR3 contains 14 residues. V lost 5 bases to trimming and J lost 7 bases; unmatched junction nucleotides: 9. The chain's CDR3 is CASSAAGGGSGYTF. In DNA, the CDR3 is TGTGCCAGCAGTGCGGCAGGGGGCGGTAGTGGCTACACCTTC.

A word on this clone: Its ends do not fully match the called genes, so a read error is possible. The chain joins TRBV7-2 to TRBJ2-3, with a weak D call TRBD1 (10 bases). Germline V CDR1 and CDR2: SGHTA, FQGNSA. The CDR3 is 15 residues long. CDR3: CASSLAGQGTDTQYF. CDR3 bases: TGTGCCAGCAGCCTAGCGGGACAGGGGACAGATACGCAGTATTTT.

The chain uses TRBV6-2 or TRBV6-3 and TRBJ2-7; D is undetermined. V was shortened by 0 bases and J by 7 bases, with 4 bases between the two germline ends. CDR3 size: 11 residues. Germline V gene sequence: CDR1 MNHEY, CDR2 SVGEGT. CDR3 residues: CASSYSREQYF. For the CDR3, the DNA is TGTGCCAGCAGTTACTCGAGGGAGCAGTACTTC.

This sequence joins TRBV4-1 and TRBJ2-3, with D hard to call. CDR1 and CDR2 from the germline V gene are MGHRA and YSYEKL. V was pared by 1 base and J by 6 bases, with 17 bases between. The CDR3 spans 16 residues. The CDR3 loop is CASSQGELPRKDTQYF. CDR3 nucleotides: TGCGCCAGCAGCCAAGGAGAGCTCCCGAGGAAGGATACGCAGTATTTT.

V and J are TRBV19 and TRBJ2-7; D possibly corresponds to TRBD2 (6 bases). In germline, CDR1 is LNHDA, CDR2 SQIVND (reference sequence). This CDR3 has 15 amino acids. The V and J ends lost 5 bases and 0 bases respectively, with 14 bases between them. Here the CDR3 DNA reads TGTGCCAGTAGTCCACTTTCCGGGGGCTCCTACGAGCAGTACTTC. Amino acid sequence: CASSPLSGGSYEQYF.

This rearrangement joins TRBV28 to TRBJ2-1, with a weak D call TRBD2 (5 bases). CDR1 MDHEN and CDR2 SYDVKM come from the germline V gene. With 4 bases removed from V and 6 bases from J, the gap between germline ends came to 13 bases. The CDR3 length is 14 residues. The DNA for the CDR3 is TGTGCCAGCAGTTCTCGGACTGGACTCAATGAGCAGTTCTTC. This translates into CASSSRTGLNEQFF.

The chain has TRBV3-1 (or the pseudogene TRBV3-2) and TRBJ2-7; possible D gene TRBD1, 9 bases. CDR1 is LGHDT and CDR2 is YNNKEL in the germline V gene (reference sequence). V was pared by 1 base and J by 5 bases, with 21 bases between. The CDR3 has 17 residues. CDR3 coding DNA: TGTGCCAGCAGCCAAGGAAGTAGCGGGACAGGGAAAGACGAGCAGTACTTC. Residues: CASSQGSSGTGKDEQYF.

The chain carries TRBV7-8 and TRBJ1-2; D uncertain. CDR1 is SGHVS and CDR2 is FQNEAQ in the germline V gene. The CDR3 is made up of 13 amino acids. Trimming cost V 2 bases and J 6 bases, with 10 bases left between them. The CDR3 sequence is CASSLKQDNGYTF. The CDR3 coding sequence is TGTGCCAGCAGCTTAAAGCAGGATAATGGCTACACCTTC.

This CDR3 is CASSKHKGLAGAVDTQYF. The CDR3 DNA reads as TGTGCCAGCAGTAAGCACAAGGGACTAGCGGGAGCGGTAGATACGCAGTATTTT. This chain links TRBV6-2 or TRBV6-3 with TRBJ2-3; 14 bases align to TRBD2. CDR3 length: 18 residues. V trimming: 5 bases; J trimming: 5 bases; junction bases outside the gene matches: 12. The germline gives CDR1 MNHEY, CDR2 SVGEGT.

V gene TRBV2 combines with J gene TRBJ1-3; D is uncertain. The CDR3 has 12 residues. Germline V gene sequence: CDR1 SNHLY, CDR2 FYNNEI. Trimming shortened V by 3 bases and J by 4 bases, and 4 bases separated the two germline ends. CDR3 sequence reads: CASSDRGNTIYF. The CDR3 nucleotides read TGTGCCAGCAGTGACAGGGGAAACACCATATATTTT.

The rearrangement joins TRBV19 to TRBJ1-1; D is unclear. Trimming removed 7 bases at V and 6 bases at J, with 12 bases between. The V gene's germline CDR1 is LNHDA and CDR2 SQIVND (reference sequence). The CDR3 runs to 12 residues. The CDR3 coding sequence is TGTGCCAGTATTAGCTTTGGGTCTGAAGCTTTCTTT. Translation gives CASISFGSEAFF.

This rearrangement joins TRBV7-9 to TRBJ1-1; D gene uncertain. The CDR3 is 11 amino acids. From germline, CDR1 is SEHNR and CDR2 FQNEAQ (reference sequence). Trimming stripped 6 bases from V and 7 bases from J, with 9 bases between. This chain's CDR3 is CASRGAFEAFF. In DNA form, the CDR3 reads TGTGCCAGCAGGGGAGCCTTTGAAGCTTTCTTT.

V is TRBV3-1 (or the pseudogene TRBV3-2) and J is TRBJ1-5, with D unresolved. V was clipped by 6 bases and J by 7 bases, with 22 bases between them. Germline values: CDR1 LGHDT, CDR2 YNNKEL (reference sequence). The CDR3 length is 16 residues. The CDR3 bases are TGTGCCAGCAGTCTAGGTTCGAACCTCGACGGGCAGCCCCAGCATTTT. This gives the protein CASSLGSNLDGQPQHF.

This clone showed up just once. This CDR3 reads CACEAAGADNEQFF. In nucleotides, the CDR3 is TGTGCCTGTGAAGCGGCGGGAGCAGACAATGAGCAGTTCTTC. The chain has TRBV19 and TRBJ2-1; TRBD2 agrees at 7 bases. CDR1 is LNHDA, CDR2 SQIVND, per germline (reference sequence). The V segment lost 11 bases and the J segment 5 bases; nucleotides outside the gene matches: 12. This CDR3 contains 14 residues.

The CDR3 spells CASSPLWSGYQFF. The CDR3 nucleotides read TGTGCCAGCAGCCCACTTTGGTCAGGTTACCAGTTCTTC. The genes are TRBV5-4 and TRBJ2-1, with no clear D. The CDR3 sequence is 13 residues long. Trimming shortened V by 4 bases and J by 13 bases, and 18 bases separated the two germline ends. The germline CDR1 and CDR2 sequences are SGHNT and YYREEE (reference sequence). The full variable domain, in which reference TRBV5-4 and TRBJ2-1 provide the parts outside the CDR3, is ETGVTQSPTHLIKTRGQQVTLRCSSQSGHNTVSWYQQALGQGPQFIFQYYREEENGRGNFPPRFSGLQFPNYSSELNVNALELDDSALYLCASSPLWSGYQFFGPGTRLTVL.

This clone has a single count. The chain joins TRBV29-1 to TRBJ1-2; 7 bases map to TRBD1. Trimming took 5 bases from V and 1 from J; bases not matched to a gene: 16. Germline lookup yields CDR1 SQVTM and CDR2 ANQGSEA. The CDR3 sequence is 17 residues long. CDR3 in amino acids: CSVRNRGSGIHNYGYTF. The DNA of the CDR3 is TGCAGCGTTCGCAACAGGGGTTCGGGGATCCATAACTATGGCTACACCTTC.

V gene TRBV6-5 combines with J gene TRBJ1-1; 9 bases line up with TRBD1. With 2 bases clipped from V and 4 bases from J, the junction kept 2 bases outside the gene matches. This CDR3 contains 14 residues. The germline V gene encodes CDR1 MNHEY and CDR2 SVGAGI. In DNA form, the CDR3 reads TGTGCCAGCAGTTACGGGACAGGGAGCACTGAAGCTTTCTTT. Its protein is CASSYGTGSTEAFF.

The rearrangement links TRBV5-4 to TRBJ2-7; the match to TRBD1 covers 8 bases. V lost 0 bases and J lost 3; bases outside the gene matches: 5. This CDR3 spans 15 amino acids. Germline-derived CDR1 and CDR2 are SGHNT and YYREEE (reference sequence). CDR3 sequence reads: CASSLAPGGDYEQYF. CDR3 nucleotide sequence: TGTGCCAGCAGCTTGGCGCCAGGGGGCGACTACGAGCAGTACTTC.

Only one count was recorded for this clone. The chain joins TRBV7-3 to TRBJ2-3; TRBD1 is a possible D gene (6 bases). The CDR3 covers 15 residues. Germline CDR1 and CDR2: SGHTA and FQGTGA. Trimming removed 1 base from V and 0 bases from J, with 8 bases in between. The CDR3 bases are TGTGCCAGCAGCTTAAACACAGGGAGCACAGATACGCAGTATTTT. Amino acid sequence: CASSLNTGSTDTQYF.

CDR3 sequence reads: CSVESEDYEQYF. The CDR3 region has the DNA TGCAGCGTTGAAAGTGAGGACTACGAGCAGTACTTC. The chain combines TRBV29-1 with TRBJ2-7; D gene uncertain. CDR1 SQVTM and CDR2 ANQGSEA come from the germline V gene. The CDR3 consists of 12 residues. Trimming stripped 2 bases from V and 3 bases from J, with 8 bases between.

The chain recombines TRBV5-1 with TRBJ1-6; D call uncertain. V was pared by 0 bases and J by 5 bases, with 6 bases between. Germline V gene lookup returns CDR1 SGHRS and CDR2 YFSETQ. The CDR3 has 14 residues. Here the CDR3 DNA reads TGCGCCAGCAGCTTGGGCAGCGATAATTCACCCCTCCACTTT. Protein product: CASSLGSDNSPLHF.

V and J are TRBV10-1 and TRBJ2-1; D not resolved. This CDR3 has 13 amino acids. Germline CDR1 is WNHNN and CDR2 is SYGVQD (reference sequence). V was clipped by 2 bases and J by 11 bases, with 13 bases between them. CDR3 in amino acids: CASSEDSSRKQFF. The DNA for the CDR3 is TGCGCCAGCAGTGAGGACTCATCGAGAAAGCAGTTCTTC.

The chain recombines TRBV7-8 with TRBJ1-1; 7 positions match TRBD1. Trimming removed 3 bases from V and 5 bases from J; junction bases left unmatched: 12. This CDR3 contains 16 residues. Germline-derived CDR1 and CDR2 are SGHVS and FQNEAQ. The CDR3 DNA reads as TGTGCCAGCAGCTTCCGACAGGGCCGAGGAAGGACTGAAGCTTTCTTT. It specifies CASSFRQGRGRTEAFF.

The J gene is TRBJ1-2, the V gene TRBV24-1, with a weak D call TRBD1 (6 bases). V lost 6 bases and J 8 bases, leaving 12 bases between the germline ends. The CDR3 is made up of 12 amino acids. Germline lookup yields CDR1 KGHDR and CDR2 SFDVKD. The CDR3 DNA follows: TGTGCCACCAGTACCCAGGGGCACGGCTACACCTTC. Its translation: CATSTQGHGYTF.